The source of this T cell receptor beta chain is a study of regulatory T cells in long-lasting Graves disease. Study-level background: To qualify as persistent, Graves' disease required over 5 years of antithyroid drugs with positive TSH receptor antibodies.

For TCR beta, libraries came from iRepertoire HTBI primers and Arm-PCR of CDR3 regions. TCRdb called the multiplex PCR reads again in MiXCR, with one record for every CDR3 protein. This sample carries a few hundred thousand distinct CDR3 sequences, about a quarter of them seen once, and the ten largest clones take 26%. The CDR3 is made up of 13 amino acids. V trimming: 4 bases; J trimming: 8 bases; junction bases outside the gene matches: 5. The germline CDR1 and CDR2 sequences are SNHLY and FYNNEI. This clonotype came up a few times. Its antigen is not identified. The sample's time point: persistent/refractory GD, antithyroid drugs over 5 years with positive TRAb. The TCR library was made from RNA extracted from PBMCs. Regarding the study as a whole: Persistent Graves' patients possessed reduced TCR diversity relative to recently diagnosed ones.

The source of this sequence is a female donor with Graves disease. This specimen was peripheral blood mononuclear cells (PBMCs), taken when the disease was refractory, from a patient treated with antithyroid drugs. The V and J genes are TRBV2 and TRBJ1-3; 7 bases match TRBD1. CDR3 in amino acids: CASSGDSGHTIYF. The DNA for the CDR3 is TGTGCCAGCAGTGGGGACAGTGGGCACACCATATATTTT.